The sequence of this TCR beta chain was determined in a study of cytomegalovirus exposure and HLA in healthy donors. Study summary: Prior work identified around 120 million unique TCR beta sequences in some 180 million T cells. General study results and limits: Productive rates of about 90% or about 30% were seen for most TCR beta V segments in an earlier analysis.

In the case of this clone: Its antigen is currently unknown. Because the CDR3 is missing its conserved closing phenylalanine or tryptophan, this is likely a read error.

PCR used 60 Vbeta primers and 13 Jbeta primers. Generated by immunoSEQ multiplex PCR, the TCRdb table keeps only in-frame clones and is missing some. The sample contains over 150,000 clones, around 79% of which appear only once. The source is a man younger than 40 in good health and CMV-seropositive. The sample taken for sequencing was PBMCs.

The CDR3 loop is CASSPTIDSNYGYTL. CDR3 DNA sequence: TGTGCCAGCAGCCCCACCATTGACAGTAACTATGGCTACACCCTC. This chain joins TRBV6-5 and TRBJ1-2; D may be TRBD1 (5 bases). The germline CDR1 and CDR2 sequences are MNHEY and SVGAGI. V was cut by 6 bases and J by 1 base, with 15 bases left in between. The CDR3 has 15 residues.